The 17 T cell receptor beta chains presented below share a single source sample, sequenced in a study of blood T cell repertoires in COVID-19. The method was immunoSEQ multiplex PCR; TCRdb's version includes in-frame clones alone and lacks a portion of them. The data contain about 310,000 clones, roughly 86% of them singletons. The specimen sequenced was peripheral blood. The receptors were gathered from a woman in her fifties or sixties who had recovered from COVID-19.

The chain combines TRBV28 with TRBJ1-2, with D perhaps matching TRBD1 (5 bases). Germline V gene lookup returns CDR1 MDHEN and CDR2 SYDVKM. Trimming left V 5 bases short and J 4 bases short, with 14 bases between. The CDR3 length is 14 residues. The CDR3 DNA is TGTGCCAGCAGTGCGGGGCCGCCGGGCTATGGCTACACCTTC. Translation: CASSAGPPGYGYTF.

V and J are TRBV6-5 and TRBJ2-4; 7 bases line up with TRBD1. Unmatched junction bases numbered 2, after V lost 0 bases and J lost 0 bases. This CDR3 region has 16 residues. The germline CDR1 and CDR2 sequences are MNHEY and SVGAGI. The CDR3 region is CASSYSDRAAKNIQYF. Here the CDR3 DNA reads TGTGCCAGCAGTTACTCAGACAGGGCAGCCAAAAACATTCAGTACTTC.

The count of this clone is one. This chain uses TRBV11-3 with TRBJ2-1, with D hard to call. The germline CDR1 and CDR2 sequences are SGHNT and YENEEA. This CDR3 region has 15 residues. V was trimmed by 1 base and J by 7 bases, leaving 14 bases between them. The CDR3 sequence is CASSLGPGGKNEQFF. In DNA, the CDR3 is TGTGCCAGCAGCTTAGGGCCCGGCGGTAAAAATGAGCAGTTCTTC. The full variable domain, completed using reference TRBV11-3 and TRBJ2-1, is EAGVVQSPRYKIIEKKQPVAFWCNPISGHNTLYWYLQNLGQGPELLIRYENEEAVDDSQLPKDRFSAERLKGVDSTLKIQPAELGDSAVYLCASSLGPGGKNEQFFGPGTRLTVL.

This chain connects TRBV5-1 to TRBJ2-5; TRBD2 agrees at 11 bases. The CDR3 runs to 18 residues. Looked up from germline, CDR1 is SGHRS and CDR2 is YFSETQ. The trim removed 2 bases at V and 1 base at J, leaving 10 bases unmatched. The CDR3 sequence is CASSFSPLAGGGQETQYF. The CDR3 DNA is TGCGCCAGCAGCTTTAGCCCCCTAGCGGGAGGTGGCCAAGAGACCCAGTACTTC.

The chain employs TRBV7-2 and TRBJ1-2, with D possibly matching TRBD1 (5 bases). The CDR3 totals 16 residues. V was trimmed by 2 bases and J by 2 bases, leaving 15 bases between them. Germline CDR1 and CDR2: SGHTA and FQGNSA. The CDR3 bases are TGTGCCAGCAGCTTAAAGTGGGGGGTGTGGAACTATGGCTACACCTTC. Its protein product is CASSLKWGVWNYGYTF.

The chain links TRBV7-9 to TRBJ1-2, with unresolved D. The CDR3 spans 15 residues. In germline, CDR1 is SEHNR, CDR2 FQNEAQ (reference sequence). The germline V and J ends were trimmed by 0 bases and 3 bases, with 11 bases remaining between them. CDR3 nucleotides: TGTGCCAGCAGCTTAGCCCATACAGATTACTATGGCTACACCTTC. Translating gives CASSLAHTDYYGYTF.

V is TRBV5-6 and J is TRBJ1-2; D is unresolved. Per the germline V gene, CDR1 is SGHDT and CDR2 is YYEEEE. The CDR3 is made up of 12 amino acids. V lost 2 bases and J 7 bases, leaving 9 bases between the germline ends. CDR3 sequence: CASSFGVSGYTF. The DNA of the CDR3 is TGTGCCAGCAGCTTCGGGGTTTCTGGCTACACCTTC. The complete variable domain, with remaining parts taken from reference TRBV5-6 and TRBJ1-2, reads DAGVTQSPTHLIKTRGQQVTLRCSPKSGHDTVSWYQQALGQGPQFIFQYYEEEERQRGNFPDRFSGHQFPNYSSELNVNALLLGDSALYLCASSFGVSGYTFGSGTRLTVV.

CDR3 DNA: TGTGCCAGCTTGACAGCTGGCACAGATACGCAGTATTTT. This codes for CASLTAGTDTQYF. The chain is built from TRBV6-5 and TRBJ2-3, with D tentatively TRBD1 (5 bases). This CDR3 comprises 13 residues. Trimming left V 8 bases short and J 1 base short, with 10 bases between. The V gene's germline CDR1 is MNHEY and CDR2 SVGAGI.

The chain has TRBV7-2 and TRBJ2-1; 7 nucleotides line up with TRBD1. CDR1 and CDR2 (germline): SGHTA, FQGNSA. V shed 1 base, J shed 5 bases, and the junction held 5 bases outside the gene matches. The CDR3 is made up of 15 amino acids. The CDR3 sequence: CASSLVWTGDNEQFF. The DNA for the CDR3 is TGTGCCAGCAGCTTAGTGTGGACAGGAGACAATGAGCAGTTCTTC.

V usage is TRBV27 and J usage is TRBJ2-3; no clear D. CDR3 length equals 13 residues. Germline V gene data show CDR1 as MNHEY and CDR2 as SMNVEV (reference sequence). Trimming shortened V by 8 bases and J by 4 bases, and 13 bases separated the two germline ends. The CDR3 reads CASGPRAPDTQYF. The CDR3 coding sequence is TGTGCCAGCGGCCCGCGAGCGCCAGATACGCAGTATTTT.

This chain joins TRBV27 and TRBJ2-1; D remains ambiguous. The CDR3 covers 14 residues. The germline V and J ends were trimmed by 6 bases and 0 bases, with 9 bases remaining between them. CDR1 is MNHEY, CDR2 SMNVEV, per germline (reference sequence). This chain's CDR3 is CASSYLSSYNEQFF. CDR3 bases: TGTGCCAGCAGCTACCTATCCTCCTACAATGAGCAGTTCTTC.

The V gene is TRBV6-2 or TRBV6-3, the J gene TRBJ2-2; no clear D gene. The CDR3 has 12 amino acids. Germline CDR1 and CDR2: MNHEY and SVGEGT. The germline V and J ends were trimmed by 3 bases and 6 bases, with 5 bases remaining between them. CDR3 residues: CASSYSAGELFF. DNA for the CDR3: TGTGCCAGCAGTTATTCCGCCGGGGAGCTGTTTTTT.

This clone was counted only a few times. The J gene is TRBJ1-2, the V gene TRBV29-1; 7 nucleotides agree with TRBD1. V lost 2 bases to trimming and J lost 8 bases; unmatched junction nucleotides: 11. The length of the CDR3 is 14 residues. Germline V gene lookup returns CDR1 SQVTM and CDR2 ANQGSEA. CDR3 sequence: CSVEKSEGARGYTF. Here the CDR3 DNA reads TGCAGCGTTGAAAAGTCGGAGGGGGCGAGGGGCTACACCTTC.

DNA for the CDR3: TGTGCCAGCAGCTTAGAATTAAGAGAGTCCACAGATACGCAGTATTTT. It translates to CASSLELRESTDTQYF. The J gene is TRBJ2-3, the V gene TRBV7-6; D gene ambiguous. The CDR3 is made up of 16 amino acids. Germline values: CDR1 SGHVS, CDR2 FNYEAQ. Trimming pared 1 base from V and 2 bases from J, leaving 13 bases between.

The V gene is TRBV2, the J gene TRBJ1-5, with TRBD1 identical over 9 bases. This CDR3 region has 14 residues. Germline assignment: CDR1 SNHLY and CDR2 FYNNEI. J was trimmed by 6 bases and V by 6 bases; bases with no gene match: 6. The CDR3 is CASSSRQGGQPQHF. CDR3 coding DNA: TGTGCCAGCAGCTCGAGACAGGGGGGTCAGCCCCAGCATTTT.

V and J are TRBV19 and TRBJ2-5; 9 nucleotides align to TRBD1. Losses at the gene ends were 8 bases for V and 5 bases for J; bases not matched to a gene: 9. Germline CDR1 reads LNHDA; CDR2 reads SQIVND (reference sequence). This CDR3 has 14 amino acids. The CDR3 is CASSPLTGGETQYF. The CDR3 bases are TGTGCCAGTTCCCCTTTGACAGGGGGTGAGACCCAGTACTTC.

This chain joins TRBV29-1 and TRBJ2-3; 12 bases line up with TRBD1. This CDR3 contains 13 residues. Germline values: CDR1 SQVTM, CDR2 ANQGSEA. V was pared by 7 bases and J by 5 bases, with 4 bases of the junction left unmatched. DNA for the CDR3: TGCAGCGGGGGACAGGGGGCAATAGATACGCAGTATTTT. Its translation is CSGGQGAIDTQYF.